These T cell receptor beta chains were read from a single sample in a study of cytomegalovirus exposure and HLA in healthy donors. Method: immunoSEQ multiplex PCR; TCRdb's copy keeps in-frame clones and lacks some. This sample has about 160,000 clones, with 80% to 90% found just once. What was sequenced was PBMCs. The origin of the receptors is a woman in her forties or fifties in good health and CMV-seronegative. CDR3s include the opening cysteine and the closing phenylalanine or tryptophan. Each record gives: CDR3 length, D gene, J gene, V gene, clone size, CDR3 DNA, CDR3 protein. The D gene is left open where the match is weak. The size field is filled for only some rows; it gives once, few, many or a size class.

12 - TRBJ1-2 TRBV28 - TGTGCCAGCAGTTTGCAAGGAGGCGGCTACACCTTC CASSLQGGGYTF
14 TRBD1 TRBJ1-1 TRBV30 few TGTGCCTGGAGGACAGGGGCCGGGAACACTGAAGCTTTCTTT CAWRTGAGNTEAFF
14 - TRBJ2-1 TRBV5-1 - TGCGCCAGCAGCTTTAAAGGGGAAGGCAATGAGCAGTTCTTC CASSFKGEGNEQFF
16 TRBD1 TRBJ2-3 TRBV2 - TGTGCCAGCAGTGGGGGGACAGGCCTCACCACAGATACGCAGTATTTT CASSGGTGLTTDTQYF
16 TRBD1 TRBJ1-5 TRBV7-9 - TGTGCCAGCAGCTCTTCGACAGGGGGATCGAATCAGCCCCAGCATTTT CASSSSTGGSNQPQHF
14 TRBD1 TRBJ1-1 TRBV6-5 few TGTGCCAGCAGTTACGGGACAGGGAACACTGAAGCTTTCTTT CASSYGTGNTEAFF
14 - TRBJ2-1 TRBV6-6 once TGTGCCAGCAGTTACTCTAGAGACTACAATGAGCAGTTCTTC CASSYSRDYNEQFF
17 TRBD2 TRBJ2-1 TRBV7-9 - TGTGCCAGCTGGAGCTCCAGAGCGGGGGTGTTTGGGAATGAGCAGTTCTTC CASWSSRAGVFGNEQFF
16 TRBD2 TRBJ2-7 TRBV6-5 - TGTGCCAGCAGTTACTCCTTTAGCGGGAAAACCTACGAGCAGTACTTC CASSYSFSGKTYEQYF
13 - TRBJ1-2 TRBV28 - TGTGCCAGCAGTCCAGACAATAACTATGGCTACACCTTC CASSPDNNYGYTF